Listed below are T cell receptor beta chains from one sample, sequenced in a study of cytomegalovirus exposure and HLA in healthy donors. Using immunoSEQ multiplex PCR, the repertoire was profiled, and TCRdb retains in-frame clones only, with some absent. The table has more than 100,000 clones, roughly three fifths seen once. Sequencing used PBMCs. The source of these receptors is a man between 35 and 55 years old in good health and CMV-seropositive. The CDR3 runs from the conserved cysteine through the conserved F or W. D genes are given only for firm matches. Clone size is shown for a subset of rows, as once, few, many or a class of expanded clone.

D gene: TRBD1
J gene: TRBJ1-5
clone size: once
V gene: TRBV2
CDR3 protein: CASQGDSGNQPQHF
CDR3 DNA: TGTGCCAGTCAAGGGGACAGCGGGAATCAGCCCCAGCATTTT

D gene: TRBD2
J gene: TRBJ2-3
clone size: -
V gene: TRBV4-2
CDR3 protein: CASSQDASGPDTQYF
CDR3 DNA: TGTGCCAGCAGCCAAGATGCTAGCGGGCCAGATACGCAGTATTTT

D gene: TRBD1
J gene: TRBJ2-2
clone size: -
V gene: TRBV10-3
CDR3 protein: CAISGQLGQGFTGELFF
CDR3 DNA: TGTGCCATCAGTGGCCAGTTGGGACAGGGGTTCACCGGGGAGCTGTTTTTT

D gene: TRBD1
J gene: TRBJ2-1
clone size: -
V gene: TRBV11-2
CDR3 protein: CASSNRDSTIEQFF
CDR3 DNA: TGTGCCAGCAGCAACCGGGACAGTACTATTGAGCAGTTCTTC

D gene: TRBD2
J gene: TRBJ2-5
clone size: -
V gene: TRBV7-3
CDR3 protein: CASARTSQETQYF
CDR3 DNA: TGTGCCAGCGCCCGGACTAGCCAAGAGACCCAGTACTTC

D gene: -
J gene: TRBJ1-2
clone size: -
V gene: TRBV7-9
CDR3 protein: CASSLGAGRGYTF
CDR3 DNA: TGTGCCAGCAGCTTAGGAGCAGGGAGGGGCTACACCTTC

D gene: -
J gene: TRBJ1-2
clone size: -
V gene: TRBV11-2
CDR3 protein: CASSLISRKGYTF
CDR3 DNA: TGTGCCAGCAGCTTAATCTCGAGGAAGGGCTACACCTTC

D gene: TRBD2
J gene: TRBJ2-7
clone size: once
V gene: TRBV7-9
CDR3 protein: CASSSPLAGGPGRWYEQYF
CDR3 DNA: TGTGCCAGCAGCTCCCCTCTAGCGGGGGGGCCAGGAAGGTGGTACGAGCAGTACTTC

D gene: TRBD1
J gene: TRBJ1-2
clone size: few
V gene: TRBV4-1
CDR3 protein: CASSASAGGRYGYTF
CDR3 DNA: TGCGCCAGCAGCGCAAGTGCAGGGGGTCGCTATGGCTACACCTTC

D gene: TRBD1
J gene: TRBJ2-3
clone size: -
V gene: TRBV6-1
CDR3 protein: CAGGDRETDTQYF
CDR3 DNA: TGTGCCGGGGGGGACAGGGAAACAGATACGCAGTATTTT

D gene: TRBD1
J gene: TRBJ2-5
clone size: -
V gene: TRBV6-5
CDR3 protein: CASSYSGQGGEETQYF
CDR3 DNA: TGTGCCAGCAGTTACTCAGGACAGGGGGGGGAAGAGACCCAGTACTTC

D gene: TRBD1
J gene: TRBJ1-2
clone size: -
V gene: TRBV6-4
CDR3 protein: CASKLIPESRDRDPHGYTF
CDR3 DNA: TGTGCCAGCAAGCTTATTCCCGAATCCCGGGACAGGGATCCTCATGGCTACACCTTC

D gene: TRBD1
J gene: TRBJ1-1
clone size: once
V gene: TRBV9
CDR3 protein: CASSTGTANTEAFF
CDR3 DNA: TGTGCCAGCAGCACAGGGACAGCCAACACTGAAGCTTTCTTT

D gene: -
J gene: TRBJ2-5
clone size: few
V gene: TRBV6-6
CDR3 protein: CASRGTQGGETQYF
CDR3 DNA: TGTGCCAGCAGGGGCACCCAAGGGGGAGAGACCCAGTACTTC

D gene: -
J gene: TRBJ1-4
clone size: -
V gene: TRBV5-1
CDR3 protein: CASSATGRLNEKLFF
CDR3 DNA: TGCGCCAGCAGCGCAACAGGGAGACTTAATGAAAAACTGTTTTTT

D gene: TRBD1
J gene: TRBJ2-5
clone size: -
V gene: TRBV13
CDR3 protein: CASSPPAGTDDQETQYF
CDR3 DNA: TGTGCCAGCAGCCCACCCGCCGGGACAGACGACCAAGAGACCCAGTACTTC

D gene: TRBD1
J gene: TRBJ2-6
clone size: -
V gene: TRBV10-1
CDR3 protein: CASSDPGQGGPFSLSGANVLTF
CDR3 DNA: TGCGCCAGCAGTGATCCGGGACAGGGTGGCCCCTTCTCTCTCTCTGGGGCCAACGTCCTGACTTTC

D gene: -
J gene: TRBJ2-1
clone size: -
V gene: TRBV18
CDR3 protein: CASSPPTGNEQFF
CDR3 DNA: TGTGCCAGCTCACCCCCTACCGGGAATGAGCAGTTCTTC

D gene: TRBD2
J gene: TRBJ2-3
clone size: -
V gene: TRBV11-3
CDR3 protein: CASSQAAGGTSDTQYF
CDR3 DNA: TGTGCCAGCAGCCAGGCCGCGGGAGGGACCTCAGATACGCAGTATTTT

D gene: -
J gene: TRBJ2-4
clone size: once
V gene: TRBV5-3
CDR3 protein: CARSKDSLETKIAKNIQYF
CDR3 DNA: TGTGCCAGAAGCAAGGACAGCCTAGAAACCAAAATAGCCAAAAACATTCAGTACTTC

D gene: TRBD1
J gene: TRBJ1-3
clone size: once
V gene: TRBV11-3
CDR3 protein: CASSKGDRAGGNTIYF
CDR3 DNA: TGTGCCAGCAGCAAAGGAGACAGGGCTGGTGGAAACACCATATATTTT

D gene: -
J gene: TRBJ1-3
clone size: -
V gene: TRBV7-2
CDR3 protein: CASSLQVGDYVSGNTIYF
CDR3 DNA: TGTGCCAGCAGCTTACAGGTCGGGGACTATGTCTCTGGAAACACCATATATTTT

D gene: -
J gene: TRBJ1-6
clone size: -
V gene: TRBV6-5
CDR3 protein: CASSLDSTSSPLHF
CDR3 DNA: TGTGCCAGCAGTCTGGACAGCACCTCTTCACCCCTCCACTTT

D gene: -
J gene: TRBJ2-3
clone size: -
V gene: TRBV7-3
CDR3 protein: CASSVSWGGSEDTQYF
CDR3 DNA: TGTGCCAGCAGCGTATCCTGGGGGGGCAGTGAGGATACGCAGTATTTT

D gene: TRBD2
J gene: TRBJ2-3
clone size: few
V gene: TRBV7-2
CDR3 protein: CASRSRSGGRTDTQYF
CDR3 DNA: TGTGCCAGCAGGTCACGATCGGGGGGGAGAACAGATACGCAGTATTTT

D gene: TRBD1
J gene: TRBJ1-4
clone size: -
V gene: TRBV19
CDR3 protein: CASTGQGVTNEKLFF
CDR3 DNA: TGTGCCAGTACGGGACAGGGGGTAACTAATGAAAAACTGTTTTTT

D gene: -
J gene: TRBJ1-2
clone size: -
V gene: TRBV28
CDR3 protein: CASRVTAVQNYGYTF
CDR3 DNA: TGTGCCAGCAGGGTTACAGCCGTTCAAAACTATGGCTACACCTTC